This TCR beta chain originates from a study of metastatic and nonmetastatic thyroid tumors. There are a few counts of this clone. V dropped 3 bases and J dropped 2; count of bases not matched to a gene: 7. The CDR3 totals 18 residues. Germline V gives CDR1 MDHEN, CDR2 SYDVKM. There were no patients who had received any treatment before thyroid surgery. TCRdb re-analyzed the PCR reads using MiXCR. The sample has several thousand clones, approximately 23% seen once. The rearrangement links TRBV28 to TRBJ2-7, with TRBD2 matching over 16 bases. The receptor was derived from a female donor with papillary thyroid cancer or a benign thyroid nodule (not recorded which). Some clones in this sample may be carry-over from other donors' samples. Material: tumor tissue. The CDR3 DNA follows: TGTGCCAGCAGTTTTTTAGGGACTAGCGGGAGGGCCACCTACGAGCAGTACTTC. It translates to CASSFLGTSGRATYEQYF.